This T cell receptor beta chain was captured by sequencing in a study of HIV-infected patients and healthy controls. Whole-study findings and limits: CDR3 sharing between individuals was lower in HIV-infected patients than in healthy controls.

No cell fractionation was done, so the repertoire covers all unsorted peripheral blood T cells. This CDR3 region has 14 residues. The germline CDR1 and CDR2 sequences are DFQATT and SNEGSKA (reference sequence). V lost 5 bases to trimming and J lost 7 bases, with 19 bases between them. In this sample, this clonotype turned up many times. No antigen is known for it. cDNA was made from about 480 ng RNA using alpha and beta constant primers. Separate chain-specific third strand synthesis with multiplexing indices produced the alpha and beta libraries. TCRdb ran MiXCR on the 5' RACE reads and lists one entry per CDR3 protein. The repertoire holds 15,000 to 20,000 distinct CDR3 sequences, with around 9.3% as singletons.

The specimen sequenced was blood. The chain combines TRBV20-1 with TRBJ2-3; D perhaps matches TRBD1 (6 bases). This TCR derives from an adult in good health. The chain's CDR3 is CSAPGDWVENTQYF. The DNA of the CDR3 is TGCAGTGCTCCAGGGGATTGGGTCGAGAATACGCAGTATTTT.